One and the same sample provided the 26 T cell receptor beta chains below, sequenced in a study of blood T cells in healthy people across ages (dated by TCRdb to between 2015 and 2017). The library came from 5' RACE. The data were produced on an Illumina HiSeq 2500. A second PCR of roughly 7 to 11 cycles was performed with a sample-barcoded 5' primer and a J-beta primer mix. TCRdb cleaned the public reads at Q25 with fastp, built clones with MiXCR and kept in-frame beta chains. Rows with one shared CDR3 protein collapse into an entry with the most common genes and DNA. This sample holds approximately 850,000 distinct CDR3 sequences; 58% were observed only once. 22% of the sample lies in the top ten. Material: blood. The receptor source for this set is a man aged 30-40 years in good health.

Of note for this clonotype: A junction boundary mismatches the germline segment, possibly from a read error. The rearrangement uses TRBV7-2 and TRBJ2-7, with unresolved D. The CDR3 is 13 amino acids. Germline V gene sequence: CDR1 SGHTA, CDR2 FQGNSA. The CDR3 region is CAGSLAGAYEQYF. CDR3 bases: TGTGCCGGCAGCTTGGCAGGTGCCTACGAGCAGTACTTC.

This clonotype was counted between two and nine times. This chain links TRBV11-2 with TRBJ2-3; D unresolved. V lost 4 bases and J 0 bases, leaving 8 bases between the germline ends. CDR1 is SGHAT, CDR2 FQNNGV, per germline. This CDR3 has 14 amino acids. CDR3 sequence reads: CASSSTSSTDTQYF. The CDR3 region has the DNA TGTGCCAGCAGCTCCACTTCTAGCACAGATACGCAGTATTTT. The complete variable domain, with remaining parts taken from reference TRBV11-2 and TRBJ2-3, reads EAGVAQSPRYKIIEKRQSVAFWCNPISGHATLYWYQQILGQGPKLLIQFQNNGVVDDSQLPKDRFSAERLKGVDSTLKIQPAKLEDSAVYLCASSSTSSTDTQYFGPGTRLTVL.

The V gene is TRBV7-9, the J gene TRBJ1-2, with D tentatively TRBD1 (5 bases). Germline-derived CDR1 and CDR2 are SEHNR and FQNEAQ (reference sequence). The CDR3 sequence is 15 residues long. V dropped 1 base and J dropped 3 bases, with 12 bases sitting between them. The DNA for the CDR3 is TGTGCCAGCAGCTTAGGGGCAGGGTCGGACTATGGCTACACCTTC. Translated: CASSLGAGSDYGYTF.

The rearrangement links TRBV4-2 to TRBJ2-3; D is perhaps TRBD1 (5 bases). The CDR3 totals 18 residues. Trimming removed 0 bases at V and 6 bases at J, with 22 bases between. In germline, CDR1 is LGHNA, CDR2 YNFKEQ. The CDR3 region has the DNA TGTGCCAGCAGCCAAGATTTTAGGTGGGGCCCCCGACCGGATACGCAGTATTTT. Translation gives CASSQDFRWGPRPDTQYF.

This clonotype occurred once. The chain couples TRBV4-3 to TRBJ1-2, with unresolved D. This CDR3 comprises 14 residues. Between the trimmed V and J ends, which lost 5 bases and 4 bases, there was a span of 14 bases. Germline V lookup: CDR1 LGHNA, CDR2 YSLEER. Written as DNA, the CDR3 is TGCGCCAGCAGCGACGACACGTATGGCTATGGCTACACCTTC. It is translated as CASSDDTYGYGYTF.

The V gene is TRBV28, the J gene TRBJ1-5; no firm D call. Germline assignment: CDR1 MDHEN and CDR2 SYDVKM. V shed 5 bases and J shed 5 bases, with 10 bases lying between them. The CDR3 is 13 amino acids. CDR3 coding DNA: TGTGCCAGCAGTCGCAACAGCGATCAGCCCCAGCATTTT. It is translated as CASSRNSDQPQHF.

The rearrangement links TRBV6-2 or TRBV6-3 to TRBJ2-5; D unclear. With the DNA end fitting TRBJ2-7 better, the J assignment may be wrong. This CDR3 comprises 18 residues. Germline values: CDR1 MNHEY, CDR2 SVGEGT. In nucleotides, the CDR3 is TGTGCCAGCAGTTACCCGAAAGACGCGGCGGTCAGATCGTCCGAGCAGTACTTC. It encodes CASSYPKDAAVRSSEQYF.

The chain employs TRBV10-3 and TRBJ2-1; 8 bases map to TRBD1. The trim removed 6 bases at V and 3 bases at J, leaving 13 bases unmatched. CDR1 is ENHRY, CDR2 SYGVKD, per germline. This CDR3 has 17 residues. CDR3 DNA: TGTGCCATCAGCGTTACTCCGGGACAGGTGGACTACAATGAGCAGTTCTTC. Translating gives CAISVTPGQVDYNEQFF.

The V gene is TRBV7-2, the J gene TRBJ1-2, with D possibly being TRBD1 (6 bases). Trimming removed 1 base at V and 2 bases at J, with 11 bases between. Germline V gene data show CDR1 as SGHTA and CDR2 as FQGNSA. The CDR3 sequence is 15 residues long. The CDR3 nucleotides are TGTGCCAGCAGCTTAGTCGGGGGCGGGAACTATGGCTACACCTTC. It is translated as CASSLVGGGNYGYTF.

This clonotype was seen a handful of times. The chain employs TRBV20-1 and TRBJ2-3, with 8 bases that match TRBD1. CDR1 and CDR2 from the germline V gene are DFQATT and SNEGSKA (reference sequence). This CDR3 is built from 17 residues. Trimming cost V 5 bases and J 1 base; bases outside gene matches: 14. CDR3 residues: CSAPRDGQGSGTDTQYF. The CDR3 DNA sequence: TGCAGTGCTCCTCGCGACGGACAGGGAAGTGGCACAGATACGCAGTATTTT.

This clonotype was detected a few times. The chain couples TRBV7-2 to TRBJ2-7; 8 positions agree with TRBD2. CDR1 is SGHTA, CDR2 FQGNSA, per germline. CDR3 size: 14 residues. Trimming cost V 4 bases and J 5 bases; bases outside gene matches: 7. CDR3 sequence: CASSYMSGSHEQYF. Written as DNA, the CDR3 is TGTGCCAGCAGCTATATGAGCGGGAGTCACGAGCAGTACTTC.

This sequence joins TRBV11-2 and TRBJ2-4, with D possibly TRBD1 on 6 matching bases. Trimming cost V 6 bases and J 0 bases, with 15 bases left between them. The CDR3 is 16 residues long. In germline, CDR1 is SGHAT, CDR2 FQNNGV. CDR3: CASSSRQEVAKNIQYF. The CDR3 nucleotides are TGTGCCAGCAGTAGCAGACAGGAAGTAGCCAAAAACATTCAGTACTTC.

This clonotype was picked up a small number of times. The CDR3 sequence: CASSYQRTGGYEQYF. DNA of the CDR3: TGTGCCAGCAGTTACCAACGCACAGGGGGCTACGAGCAGTACTTC. This sequence joins TRBV6-5 and TRBJ2-4; 8 bases agree with TRBD1. The J call is in doubt because the DNA end fits TRBJ2-7 better. CDR1 and CDR2 (germline): MNHEY, SVGAGI. CDR3 length: 15 residues.

The chain links TRBV24-1 to TRBJ1-5; 7 bases line up with TRBD1. CDR1 is KGHDR, CDR2 SFDVKD, per germline. The CDR3 extends over 20 amino acids. With V trimmed by 0 bases and J by 4 bases, 17 bases remained unmatched. The CDR3 sequence is CATSDLLPGQAGGQNQPQHF. The CDR3 region has the DNA TGTGCCACCAGTGATTTGCTTCCCGGACAGGCCGGAGGGCAAAATCAGCCCCAGCATTTT.

The chain joins TRBV27 to TRBJ2-4, with TRBD1 matching over 10 bases. This CDR3 comprises 15 residues. The germline V gene has CDR1 MNHEY and CDR2 SMNVEV (reference sequence). Trimming took 5 bases from V and 1 from J; bases not matched to a gene: 2. Here the CDR3 DNA reads TGTGCCAGCAGTCCGGGACAGGGGGCCAAAAACATTCAGTACTTC. It specifies CASSPGQGAKNIQYF.

The table lists this clonotype with a few counts. This rearrangement joins TRBV6-6 to TRBJ1-2; the match to TRBD1 covers 9 bases. Trimming took 6 bases from V and 1 from J; bases not matched to a gene: 12. CDR3 length equals 17 residues. Germline V gene sequence: CDR1 MNHNY, CDR2 SVGAGI (reference sequence). The CDR3 spells CASSRLGTGRDNYGYTF. CDR3 bases: TGTGCCAGCAGCCGCCTCGGGACAGGGCGAGATAACTATGGCTACACCTTC.

Written as DNA, the CDR3 is TGTGCCAGCAGCCCCCTTCGAAATTCGGGTGGCAATGAGCAGTTCTTC. The encoded protein is CASSPLRNSGGNEQFF. V is TRBV7-8 and J is TRBJ2-1; D is uncertain. The germline V gene encodes CDR1 SGHVS and CDR2 FQNEAQ. CDR3 length: 16 residues. V was trimmed by 5 bases and J by 6 bases, leaving 20 bases between them.

The V call is TRBV5-6, the J call TRBJ2-3, with D perhaps TRBD2 (6 bases). V lost 5 bases and J lost 5, with 18 bases in between. The CDR3 covers 15 residues. CDR1 and CDR2 from the germline V gene are SGHDT and YYEEEE. CDR3 sequence reads: CASSSWGSGQDTQYF. The CDR3 region has the DNA TGTGCCAGCAGTTCCTGGGGGAGCGGGCAAGATACGCAGTATTTT. The variable domain in full, completed from reference TRBV5-6 and TRBJ2-3, reads DAGVTQSPTHLIKTRGQQVTLRCSPKSGHDTVSWYQQALGQGPQFIFQYYEEEERQRGNFPDRFSGHQFPNYSSELNVNALLLGDSALYLCASSSWGSGQDTQYFGPGTRLTVL.

This clonotype was counted between two and nine times. The chain links TRBV15 to TRBJ2-1; D might be TRBD2 (5 bases). V was cut by 4 bases and J by 10 bases, with 20 bases left in between. Germline V gene sequence: CDR1 LNHNV, CDR2 YYDKDF (reference sequence). The CDR3 has 15 amino acids. The chain's CDR3 is CATSTRTELQWEQFF. As DNA, the CDR3 is TGTGCCACCAGCACAAGGACTGAGTTACAATGGGAGCAGTTCTTC.

This clonotype was recorded many times. A clone one base away is much larger, so this may be a read error. As DNA, the CDR3 is TGCGCCAGCGGGGGGGAGCGGGAGGAGAATGAGCAGTACTTC. Protein: CASGGEREENEQYF. The chain joins TRBV10-2 to TRBJ2-5; 9 bases map to TRBD2. Germline CDR1 and CDR2: WSHSY and SAAADI. The CDR3 spans 14 residues. With V trimmed by 8 bases and J by 11 bases, 15 bases remained unmatched.

In its sample, this clonotype was seen many times. V is TRBV28 and J is TRBJ2-1; 11 bases are a match to TRBD2. The CDR3 runs to 19 residues. Germline CDR1 reads MDHEN; CDR2 reads SYDVKM. V lost 3 bases and J lost 5; bases outside the gene matches: 15. The CDR3: CASSFPYLLAGVLHNEQFF. DNA for the CDR3: TGTGCCAGCAGTTTTCCTTACCTACTAGCGGGAGTCCTACACAATGAGCAGTTCTTC.

Remarks on this clonotype: An end of the junction differs from the germline gene, which may be a read error. The chain is built from TRBV7-9 and TRBJ1-1, with D possibly matching TRBD1 (6 bases). The germline CDR1 and CDR2 sequences are SEHNR and FQNEAQ (reference sequence). The CDR3 totals 15 residues. CDR3 DNA sequence: TGTGCCAGCAGCTTTCTTGGGGGCTCTGGCACTGAAACTTTCTTT. It is translated as CASSFLGGSGTETFF.

V is TRBV3-1 and J is TRBJ2-4, with 7 bases matching TRBD1. The end of the DNA fits TRBJ2-7 better, so the J call may be wrong. The length of the CDR3 is 14 residues. The germline CDR1 and CDR2 sequences are LGHDT and YNNKEL (reference sequence). CDR3 sequence: CASSQAGTVYEQYF. The CDR3 DNA reads TGTGCCAGCAGCCAAGCGGGGACAGTCTACGAGCAGTACTTC.

Comments on this clonotype: An end of the junction differs from the germline gene, which may be a read error. This chain joins TRBV3-1 and TRBJ1-2, with D tentatively TRBD1 (5 bases). Germline CDR1 is LGHDT and CDR2 is YNNKEL (reference sequence). The CDR3 contains 13 residues. The CDR3 nucleotides are TGTGCCAGCAGCCCACAGGCACCCTATGACTACACCTTC. Translation gives CASSPQAPYDYTF.

The chain is built from TRBV20-1 and TRBJ1-5; unclear D gene. With 0 bases removed from V and 7 bases from J, the gap between germline ends came to 13 bases. The CDR3 is made up of 14 amino acids. Looked up from germline, CDR1 is DFQATT and CDR2 is SNEGSKA (reference sequence). The CDR3 region has the DNA TGCAGTGCTAGAGATCGTGCGGGTAGGCAGCCCCAGCATTTT. Translated: CSARDRAGRQPQHF.

This clonotype was seen a few times. The chain recombines TRBV27 with TRBJ2-7; D might be TRBD1 or TRBD2, each matching 5 bases. The germline CDR1 and CDR2 sequences are MNHEY and SMNVEV (reference sequence). The V end lost 8 bases, the J end lost 2 bases, and 22 bases lay between the germline ends. The CDR3 covers 16 residues. The CDR3 DNA reads as TGTGCCAGCGCCCTATATGACGGGGCCACAACCTACGAGCAGTACTTC. Protein product: CASALYDGATTYEQYF.